This T cell receptor beta chain was obtained from a study of blood T cell repertoires in COVID-19. Germline CDR1 LNHDA, CDR2 SQIVND (reference sequence). The ends lost 0 bases at V and 1 base at J; junction bases unmatched: 5. The CDR3 totals 16 residues. Sequencing was performed with immunoSEQ multiplex PCR; in TCRdb, only in-frame clones are kept and a portion is missing. The sample shows over 200,000 clones, approximately 86% of them seen only once. The chain employs TRBV19 and TRBJ1-1; 7 positions agree with TRBD1. This TCR came from a woman younger than 45 with acute or convalescent COVID-19. The sample was peripheral blood. The CDR3 bases are TGTGCCAGTAGTATAGATTCGGGACAGAGGAACACTGAAGCTTTCTTT. Protein sequence: CASSIDSGQRNTEAFF. The full variable domain, with the rest looked up from reference TRBV19 and TRBJ1-1, is DGGITQSPKYLFRKEGQNVTLSCEQNLNHDAMYWYRQDPGQGLRLIYYSQIVNDFQKGDIAEGYSVSREKKESFPLTVTSAQKNPTAFYLCASSIDSGQRNTEAFFGQGTRLTVV.